The 26 T cell receptor beta chains reported below all come from one sample, sequenced in a study of beta chain features in type 1 diabetes (dated by TCRdb to 2017 to 2018). The study at large found these results: In all four CD4+ subsets, TCRB CDR3 length was moderately but significantly shorter in type 1 diabetes patients.

Library construction relied on the immunoSEQ multiplex PCR assay. All of the isolated RNA was reverse transcribed with the High Capacity cDNA Reverse Transcription Kit, so expressed TCRB transcripts were sequenced. TCRdb obtained this table from immuneACCESS and retained in-frame rearrangements with V and J assigned. These tables miss some clones; where compared with another copy, unresolved V genes account for less than half of the shortfall, and the remainder is unexplained. The sample table contains roughly 300,000 clones; only one count was recorded for about 13% of them. The top ten constitute less than 0.02% of the sample. Their target antigens are unknown. Sample: naive CD4+ T cells from blood. Read against the paper, the sample's cell subset or site label means: true naive CD4+ T cells. These receptor sequences come from a man aged 25-45 years with type 1 diabetes.

The table lists this clone with a few counts. This rearrangement joins TRBV19 to TRBJ1-1; D unresolved. V shed 8 bases and J shed 0 bases, with 13 bases lying between them. CDR1 is LNHDA, CDR2 SQIVND, per germline (reference sequence). The CDR3 is 14 residues long. DNA for the CDR3: TGTGCCAGTTCGGAGACGGTCATGAACACTGAAGCTTTCTTT. Protein: CASSETVMNTEAFF.

This clone was counted between two and nine times. This chain links TRBV9 with TRBJ2-3; 7 bases agree with TRBD2. The V gene end was trimmed by 0 bases and the J gene end by 4 bases; junction bases not matched to a gene: 8. This CDR3 region has 16 residues. Germline CDR1 reads SGDLS; CDR2 reads YYNGEE. This CDR3 reads CASSVGSGTLADTQYF. Here the CDR3 DNA reads TGTGCCAGCAGCGTAGGAAGCGGGACCTTGGCAGATACGCAGTATTTT.

This clone turned up a few times. This rearrangement joins TRBV28 to TRBJ2-7; TRBD2 agrees at 11 bases. Germline-derived CDR1 and CDR2 are MDHEN and SYDVKM. V trimming: 3 bases; J trimming: 6 bases; junction bases outside the gene matches: 4. The CDR3 is 14 residues long. The CDR3 bases are TGTGCCAGCAGTTTGGGGACTAGCGGAGGCGAGCAGTACTTC. It is translated as CASSLGTSGGEQYF.

The gene calls are TRBV18 and TRBJ1-2, with unresolved D. Trimming left V 2 bases short and J 6 bases short, with 7 bases between. Germline V CDR1 and CDR2: KGHSH, LQKENI. The CDR3 extends over 12 amino acids. In nucleotides, the CDR3 is TGTGCCAGCTCACCAAACGAGGATGGCTACACCTTC. It specifies CASSPNEDGYTF. Combining the CDR3 with reference TRBV18 and TRBJ1-2 gives the whole variable domain NAGVMQNPRHLVRRRGQEARLRCSPMKGHSHVYWYRQLPEEGLKFMVYLQKENIIDESGMPKERFSAEFPKEGPSILRIQQVVRGDSAAYFCASSPNEDGYTFGSGTRLTVV.

This clone was recorded a few times. The chain employs TRBV5-6 and TRBJ1-3, with D perhaps matching TRBD1 (6 bases). CDR1 and CDR2 (germline): SGHDT, YYEEEE. The CDR3 is 14 amino acids. Between the trimmed V and J ends, which lost 3 bases and 2 bases, there was a span of 9 bases. The CDR3 sequence: CASSSGVPGNTIYF. CDR3 DNA sequence: TGTGCCAGCAGCTCAGGGGTCCCTGGAAACACCATATATTTT.

The chain combines TRBV9 with TRBJ2-3; 9 bases agree with TRBD2. The CDR3 length is 16 residues. Germline trimming cut 5 bases from V and 8 bases from J; bases unmatched to any gene: 15. Germline V gene lookup returns CDR1 SGDLS and CDR2 YYNGEE. CDR3 amino acids: CASSSFGAGGPGTQYF. The CDR3 coding sequence is TGTGCCAGCAGTTCGTTTGGGGCGGGAGGGCCGGGTACGCAGTATTTT.

Comments on this clone: The sample carries other DNA sequences with the same CDR3. J is TRBJ2-3 and V is TRBV5-1; possible D gene TRBD2, 5 bases. Germline values: CDR1 SGHRS, CDR2 YFSETQ. The CDR3 totals 14 residues. V gave up 0 bases and J gave up 0 bases, with 5 bases separating them. Here the CDR3 reads CASSLGTSTDTQYF. The CDR3 bases are TGCGCCAGCAGCTTGGGGACTAGCACAGATACGCAGTATTTT.

The rearrangement uses TRBV30 and TRBJ1-4; D call uncertain. This CDR3 contains 14 residues. V was cut by 3 bases and J by 8 bases, with 16 bases left in between. CDR1 is GTSNPN, CDR2 SVGIG, per germline (reference sequence). CDR3 sequence (DNA): TGTGCCTGGAGCCCGGGCCCCGGAGGCGAAAAACTGTTTTTT. Translated, it gives CAWSPGPGGEKLFF.

This clone was detected a few times. This CDR3 is CASSPWTEQYF. CDR3 sequence (DNA): TGTGCCAGCAGCCCCTGGACAGAGCAGTACTTC. This sequence joins TRBV7-9 and TRBJ2-7; weak D call: TRBD1 (5 bases). This CDR3 region has 11 residues. Germline lookup yields CDR1 SEHNR and CDR2 FQNEAQ (reference sequence). V lost 5 bases and J lost 7, with 9 bases in between.

J is TRBJ2-5 and V is TRBV6-5; D may be TRBD2 (5 bases). This CDR3 comprises 14 residues. Germline V gene data show CDR1 as MNHEY and CDR2 as SVGAGI. Trimming removed 6 bases from V and 3 bases from J, with 14 bases in between. The CDR3 coding sequence is TGTGCCAGCAGATCGAGCGGTGGGGAAGAGACCCAGTACTTC. The encoded protein is CASRSSGGEETQYF.

The CDR3 DNA reads as TGTGCCAGCAGCGGGACAGCAGCTAACTATGGCTACACCTTC. This encodes CASSGTAANYGYTF. The rearrangement links TRBV2 to TRBJ1-2, with 7 nucleotides matching TRBD1. This CDR3 region has 14 residues. V was pared by 6 bases and J by 0 bases, with 4 bases of the junction left unmatched. Germline V gene lookup returns CDR1 SNHLY and CDR2 FYNNEI. Using reference TRBV2 and TRBJ1-2 for the parts outside the CDR3, the full variable domain is EPEVTQTPSHQVTQMGQEVILRCVPISNHLYFYWYRQILGQKVEFLVSFYNNEISEKSEIFDDQFSVERPDGSNFTLKIRSTKLEDSAMYFCASSGTAANYGYTFGSGTRLTVV.

The chain links TRBV30 to TRBJ2-5, with D tentatively TRBD2 (6 bases). The CDR3 has 13 residues. In germline, CDR1 is GTSNPN, CDR2 SVGIG (reference sequence). Trimming shortened V by 2 bases and J by 3 bases, and 10 bases separated the two germline ends. The CDR3 sequence: CAWSYGGEETQYF. As DNA, the CDR3 is TGTGCCTGGAGTTACGGGGGTGAAGAGACCCAGTACTTC.

The CDR3 bases are TGTGCCACCAGCGGGGGACACTCGGAAAAACTGTTTTTT. Its translation: CATSGGHSEKLFF. This sequence joins TRBV15 and TRBJ1-4; weak D call: TRBD1 (6 bases). The germline V and J ends were trimmed by 5 bases and 8 bases, with 12 bases remaining between them. CDR3 size: 13 residues. Germline V CDR1 and CDR2: LNHNV, YYDKDF (reference sequence).

The chain has TRBV7-9 and TRBJ1-2, with a possible D match to TRBD1 (6 bases). V was clipped by 5 bases and J by 8 bases, with 21 bases between them. Per the germline V gene, CDR1 is SEHNR and CDR2 is FQNEAQ (reference sequence). This CDR3 spans 15 amino acids. CDR3 in DNA: TGTGCCAGCAGCCCCTCCGACAGGTTGCATGGCGGCTACACCTTC. It specifies CASSPSDRLHGGYTF. Variable domain in full (rest from reference TRBV7-9 and TRBJ1-2): DTGVSQNPRHKITKRGQNVTFRCDPISEHNRLYWYRQTLGQGPEFLTYFQNEAQLEKSRLLSDRFSAERPKGSFSTLEIQRTEQGDSAMYLCASSPSDRLHGGYTFGSGTRLTVV.

V is TRBV10-3 and J is TRBJ2-7, with a possible D match to TRBD1 (5 bases). Per the germline V gene, CDR1 is ENHRY and CDR2 is SYGVKD. Trimming took off 0 bases at V and 7 bases at J, with 10 bases between the two ends. The CDR3 sequence is 13 residues long. In DNA form, the CDR3 reads TGTGCCATCAGTGAGTCGAAGGGGTGGGAGCAGTACTTC. As protein: CAISESKGWEQYF.

CDR3 coding DNA: TGTGCCAGCAGCCAAGCGGGAGTTGCGTACGAGCAGTACTTC. It is translated as CASSQAGVAYEQYF. The V call is TRBV4-2, the J call TRBJ2-7; D possibly corresponds to TRBD2 (6 bases). Germline V gene sequence: CDR1 LGHNA, CDR2 YNFKEQ. Trimming removed 1 base at V and 4 bases at J, with 11 bases between. The CDR3 is 14 residues long.

For this clone: The identical CDR3 is also encoded by other nucleotide sequences in the sample. V gene TRBV18 combines with J gene TRBJ1-1; the match to TRBD1 covers 8 bases. The germline gives CDR1 KGHSH, CDR2 LQKENI. CDR3 length: 13 residues. With 6 bases clipped from V and 4 bases from J, the junction kept 4 bases outside the gene matches. CDR3: CASSGTGGTEAFF. The CDR3 nucleotides read TGTGCCAGCTCCGGTACAGGGGGCACTGAAGCTTTCTTT.

This chain connects TRBV28 to TRBJ2-7; perhaps TRBD2 as D (5 bases). Trimming cost V 5 bases and J 3 bases, with 14 bases left between them. The CDR3 has 14 amino acids. The germline CDR1 and CDR2 sequences are MDHEN and SYDVKM. CDR3 residues: CASSPPNSVYEQYF. The DNA of the CDR3 is TGTGCCAGCAGTCCTCCGAATAGCGTCTACGAGCAGTACTTC.

This chain joins TRBV18 and TRBJ2-3; TRBD2 matches at 12 bases. The CDR3 covers 16 residues. Germline-derived CDR1 and CDR2 are KGHSH and LQKENI. The V and J ends lost 8 bases and 3 bases, in that order; junction bases with no gene match: 9. The CDR3 region has the DNA TGTGCCAGCCAGGGGCCGACTAGCGGGAGAACAGATACGCAGTATTTT. Its translation is CASQGPTSGRTDTQYF.

This clone was observed a few times. The V gene is TRBV5-4, the J gene TRBJ2-1; 7 nucleotides match TRBD2. V lost 3 bases, J lost 9 bases, and 12 bases stayed unmatched. The CDR3 length is 15 residues. The germline gives CDR1 SGHNT, CDR2 YYREEE (reference sequence). The CDR3 coding sequence is TGTGCCAGCAGCTACCTGGTGGGAGGGCGCAGTGAGCAGTTCTTC. Translated, it gives CASSYLVGGRSEQFF.

The V call is TRBV5-1, the J call TRBJ2-7, with 8 bases matching TRBD1. V was clipped by 0 bases and J by 4 bases; unmatched bases: 6. CDR1 is SGHRS, CDR2 YFSETQ, per germline. This CDR3 region has 15 residues. DNA for the CDR3: TGCGCCAGCAGCTTGGGGGACCGGGACAGGTACGAGCAGTACTTC. It encodes CASSLGDRDRYEQYF.

The V gene is TRBV6-4, the J gene TRBJ2-3, with TRBD2 matching over 11 bases. V trimming: 6 bases; J trimming: 2 bases; junction bases outside the gene matches: 4. In germline, CDR1 is MRHNA, CDR2 SNTAGT. CDR3 length equals 15 residues. CDR3 in DNA: TGTGCCAGCAGGGCGGGACTAGCGGCCACAGATACGCAGTATTTT. Translating gives CASRAGLAATDTQYF.

This clone was observed once. The rearrangement joins TRBV6-5 to TRBJ2-7, with D perhaps TRBD1 (6 bases). Per germline, CDR1 MNHEY and CDR2 SVGAGI. V was pared by 8 bases and J by 3 bases, with 14 bases between. This CDR3 has 13 residues. The CDR3 nucleotides read TGTGCCAGCGCCCTTGGACAGATCTACGAGCAGTACTTC. Amino acid sequence: CASALGQIYEQYF.

This clone was seen only a few times. V is TRBV29-1 and J is TRBJ1-1, with TRBD1 matching 7 bases. Germline V lookup: CDR1 SQVTM, CDR2 ANQGSEA. The V and J ends lost 5 bases and 8 bases, in that order; junction bases with no gene match: 5. This CDR3 has 11 amino acids. CDR3 in DNA: TGCAGCGTTCCAGGGGGTTTGGAAGCTTTCTTT. It is translated as CSVPGGLEAFF.

The gene calls are TRBV28 and TRBJ1-2; 9 nucleotides agree with TRBD1. Germline V gene data show CDR1 as MDHEN and CDR2 as SYDVKM. V shed 8 bases, J shed 5 bases, and the junction held 6 bases outside the gene matches. The CDR3 runs to 13 residues. The chain's CDR3 is CASFRTGAYGYTF. CDR3 sequence (DNA): TGTGCCAGCTTCCGGACAGGGGCTTATGGCTACACCTTC.

V usage is TRBV5-4 and J usage is TRBJ2-1; no firm D call. Trimming took off 1 base at V and 10 bases at J, with 9 bases between the two ends. Germline V gene sequence: CDR1 SGHNT, CDR2 YYREEE (reference sequence). The CDR3 extends over 12 amino acids. CDR3 amino acids: CASSLPENEQFF. The CDR3 DNA follows: TGTGCCAGCAGCTTGCCGGAGAACGAGCAGTTCTTC.